This T cell receptor (beta chain) was documented in a study of shared clonotypes between healthy human individuals. Here immunoSEQ multiplex PCR was the method, and the copy in TCRdb shows in-frame clones only, minus some. The table lists about 2.4 million clones, approximately 93% of them singletons. V was trimmed by 5 bases and J by 8 bases, leaving 18 bases between them. The CDR3 length is 13 residues. Looked up from germline, CDR1 is GTSNPN and CDR2 is SVGIG (reference sequence). Donors, without exception, were Caucasian adults residing in Nashville, Tennessee. The rearrangement joins TRBV30 to TRBJ1-2; tentative D call: TRBD1 (5 bases). The sequence was obtained from a man aged 18 to 30 in good health. Some clones in this sample may be carry-over from other donors' samples. The sequenced sample was naive CD4+ T cells from PBMCs. As to subset: CD45RA+ positively selected. CDR3 sequence: CAWGRDPRGGYTF. The CDR3 DNA sequence: TGTGCCTGGGGCCGGGACCCTCGCGGCGGCTACACCTTC. Full variable domain (remainder filled in from reference TRBV30 and TRBJ1-2): SQTIHQWPATLVQPVGSPLSLECTVEGTSNPNLYWYRQAAGRGLQLLFYSVGIGQISSEVPQNLSASRPQDRQFILSSKKLLLSDSGFYLCAWGRDPRGGYTFGSGTRLTVV.